This T cell receptor (beta chain) was identified in a study of cytomegalovirus exposure and HLA in healthy donors. Study-wide results and limits: TRBV6-2, TRBV6-3 and some other V segments were excluded as indistinguishable.

The PCR had 60 Vbeta and 13 Jbeta primers. Produced via immunoSEQ multiplex PCR; TCRdb's table is partial and in-frame only. Seen here are about 110,000 clones, over 55% observed once, and the top ten hold less than 3.5%. Concerning this clone: As yet, its antigen is unknown.

Germline CDR1 WNHNN, CDR2 SYGVQD (reference sequence). CDR3 length: 13 residues. Between the trimmed V and J ends, which lost 6 bases and 5 bases, there was a span of 13 bases. This TCR came from a female donor in good health and CMV-seronegative. The sequencing sample was made of PBMCs. The V gene is TRBV10-1, the J gene TRBJ1-1, with D possibly TRBD1 on 6 matching bases. CDR3 in amino acids: CASRQTGSTEAFF. CDR3 sequence (DNA): TGCGCCAGCAGGCAAACAGGGTCTACTGAAGCTTTCTTT.